These 28 T cell receptor beta chains originate from one sample sequenced in a study of shared clonotypes between healthy human individuals. CD8 cells regarded as naive lacked CD45RO, were positively chosen for CCR7, and omitted terminally differentiated effector memory CD45RA+ cells. Using immunoSEQ multiplex PCR, the repertoire was profiled, and TCRdb retains in-frame clones only, with some absent. The sample contains hundreds of thousands of clones, roughly 96% of which appear only once. Material: naive CD8+ T cells sorted from blood. All receptors come from a woman aged 25 to 39 in good health.

The chain couples TRBV2 to TRBJ2-7; unclear D gene. The length of the CDR3 is 12 residues. V gave up 3 bases and J gave up 3 bases, with 6 bases separating them. The germline V gene has CDR1 SNHLY and CDR2 FYNNEI. DNA of the CDR3: TGTGCCAGCAGTGACAGAGACTACGAGCAGTACTTC. Its protein is CASSDRDYEQYF. Complete variable domain (other parts from reference TRBV2 and TRBJ2-7): EPEVTQTPSHQVTQMGQEVILRCVPISNHLYFYWYRQILGQKVEFLVSFYNNEISEKSEIFDDQFSVERPDGSNFTLKIRSTKLEDSAMYFCASSDRDYEQYFGPGTRLTVT.

The genes are TRBV11-2 and TRBJ2-7; D is unclear. CDR3 length: 15 residues. V lost 0 bases, J lost 3 bases, and 12 bases lay in between. Per germline, CDR1 SGHAT and CDR2 FQNNGV. The CDR3 DNA is TGTGCCAGCAGCTTAGATCCTGGCGATGACTACGAGCAGTACTTC. It specifies CASSLDPGDDYEQYF.

The chain combines TRBV6-5 with TRBJ2-5; no reliable D call. Germline V gene data show CDR1 as MNHEY and CDR2 as SVGAGI. V lost 4 bases, J lost 5 bases, and 17 bases lay in between. CDR3 size: 15 residues. The CDR3 coding sequence is TGTGCCAGCAGTTCCCGGAGTGCAAATTGGGAGACCCAGTACTTC. This gives the protein CASSSRSANWETQYF.

As to this clone: This same CDR3 is encoded by further DNA sequences in the sample. The chain combines TRBV5-4 with TRBJ2-1; a possible D gene is TRBD2 (5 bases). Per the germline V gene, CDR1 is SGHNT and CDR2 is YYREEE (reference sequence). Trimming shortened V by 4 bases and J by 7 bases, and 6 bases separated the two germline ends. This CDR3 contains 11 residues. CDR3 residues: CASSTSNEQFF. For the CDR3, the DNA is TGTGCCAGCAGCACTAGTAATGAGCAGTTCTTC.

This chain links TRBV9 with TRBJ2-1; D perhaps matches TRBD2 (7 bases). Trimming took off 3 bases at V and 2 bases at J, with 15 bases between the two ends. The V gene's germline CDR1 is SGDLS and CDR2 YYNGEE. CDR3 size: 16 residues. The CDR3 here is CASSASGGTAYNEQFF. The CDR3 DNA reads as TGTGCCAGCAGCGCGTCGGGGGGCACTGCCTACAATGAGCAGTTCTTC.

In this sample, this clone turned up once. The rearrangement links TRBV2 to TRBJ2-1; D might be TRBD1 (6 bases). Germline V gene data show CDR1 as SNHLY and CDR2 as FYNNEI. Trimming pared 5 bases from V and 6 bases from J, leaving 11 bases between. The CDR3 sequence is 13 residues long. The CDR3 here is CASSLWGPNEQFF. In DNA, the CDR3 is TGTGCCAGCAGTCTTTGGGGGCCCAATGAGCAGTTCTTC.

This sequence joins TRBV29-1 and TRBJ2-5; TRBD1 agrees at 9 bases. The last part of the DNA fits TRBJ2-7 better; the J call may be wrong. The CDR3 has 12 residues. CDR1 is SQVTM and CDR2 is ANQGSEA in the germline V gene. CDR3 sequence reads: CSVNRGPYEQYF. CDR3 DNA: TGCAGCGTTAACAGGGGGCCTTACGAGCAGTACTTC.

The chain links TRBV2 to TRBJ2-5, with no clear D. The CDR3 totals 16 residues. V was pared by 1 base and J by 4 bases, with 16 bases between. Germline CDR1 SNHLY, CDR2 FYNNEI. The CDR3 DNA reads TGTGCCAGCAGTGAAGTAGGTGCGGCCCCGGGAGAGACCCAGTACTTC. It codes for CASSEVGAAPGETQYF.

This sequence joins TRBV12-1 and TRBJ1-2. TRBV12-1 is listed as a pseudogene. This CDR3 region has 16 residues. CDR3 loop: CASSSDVYLTNYGYTF. The CDR3 coding sequence is TGTGCCAGCAGCTCCGACGTCTACCTAACTAACTATGGCTACACCTTC.

The chain uses TRBV6-5 and TRBJ2-1; TRBD2 agrees at 7 bases. The CDR3 totals 12 residues. Germline-derived CDR1 and CDR2 are MNHEY and SVGAGI. With V trimmed by 6 bases and J by 4 bases, 0 bases remained unmatched. In DNA, the CDR3 is TGTGCCAGCAGCGGGAGGTACAATGAGCAGTTCTTC. Its protein is CASSGRYNEQFF.

The chain employs TRBV4-1 and TRBJ1-1, with 8 bases lining up with TRBD1. Germline V gene sequence: CDR1 MGHRA, CDR2 YSYEKL. J was trimmed by 5 bases and V by 3 bases; bases with no gene match: 5. This CDR3 has 14 amino acids. CDR3 loop: CASSQGQVGTEAFF. The CDR3 bases are TGCGCCAGCAGCCAGGGACAGGTGGGGACTGAAGCTTTCTTT.

The gene calls are TRBV27 and TRBJ2-7; 8 bases agree with TRBD1. J lost 9 bases, V lost 5 bases, and 12 bases had no gene match. CDR3 length: 14 amino acids. Germline values: CDR1 MNHEY, CDR2 SMNVEV (reference sequence). The CDR3 sequence is CASSPGQGGWGQYF. DNA of the CDR3: TGTGCCAGCAGTCCTGGACAGGGCGGTTGGGGGCAGTACTTC.

The rearrangement links TRBV28 to TRBJ2-7; 10 positions match TRBD2. The CDR3 length is 14 residues. Germline CDR1 and CDR2: MDHEN and SYDVKM. The J segment lost 7 bases and the V segment lost 3 bases, leaving 6 bases of the junction unmatched. The chain's CDR3 is CASSFTSGIPEQYF. In DNA, the CDR3 is TGTGCCAGCAGTTTTACTAGCGGGATCCCAGAGCAGTACTTC.

The rearrangement links TRBV4-2 to TRBJ1-1; a possible D gene is TRBD1 (5 bases). Germline assignment: CDR1 LGHNA and CDR2 YNFKEQ. The CDR3 length is 15 residues. Trimming took off 1 base at V and 4 bases at J, with 13 bases between the two ends. The CDR3 protein is CASSQGRGRGTEAFF. Here the CDR3 DNA reads TGTGCCAGCAGCCAAGGGAGGGGAAGGGGCACTGAAGCTTTCTTT.

The chain recombines TRBV28 with TRBJ1-5, with D possibly TRBD1 on 6 matching bases. The V end was cut by 3 bases, the J end by 3 bases, with 9 bases between. The CDR3 is made up of 14 amino acids. Germline assignment: CDR1 MDHEN and CDR2 SYDVKM. The CDR3 is CASSFTGSNQPQHF. CDR3 sequence (DNA): TGTGCCAGCAGTTTTACAGGGTCCAATCAGCCCCAGCATTTT.

The genes are TRBV7-9 and TRBJ2-5; D is unresolved. The end of the DNA fits TRBJ2-7 better, so the J call may be wrong. This CDR3 region has 12 residues. Per the germline V gene, CDR1 is SEHNR and CDR2 is FQNEAQ (reference sequence). CDR3 bases: TGTGCCAGCAGCTTCTCGGACTACGAGCAGTACTTC. Translating gives CASSFSDYEQYF.

The rearrangement joins TRBV9 to TRBJ2-1; no clear D. This CDR3 is built from 15 residues. Trimming cost V 0 bases and J 2 bases, with 9 bases left between them. The V gene's germline CDR1 is SGDLS and CDR2 YYNGEE. CDR3 amino acids: CASSVGGLTYNEQFF. DNA for the CDR3: TGTGCCAGCAGCGTAGGTGGCCTGACCTACAATGAGCAGTTCTTC. Full variable domain (remainder filled in from reference TRBV9 and TRBJ2-1): DSGVTQTPKHLITATGQRVTLRCSPRSGDLSVYWYQQSLDQGLQFLIQYYNGEERAKGNILERFSAQQFPDLHSELNLSSLELGDSALYFCASSVGGLTYNEQFFGPGTRLTVL.

This chain joins TRBV15 and TRBJ1-2, with D possibly being TRBD1 (5 bases). Trimming cost V 0 bases and J 2 bases, with 10 bases left between them. Germline V gene sequence: CDR1 LNHNV, CDR2 YYDKDF (reference sequence). This CDR3 has 15 amino acids. CDR3 residues: CATSRDYRGNYGYTF. For the CDR3, the DNA is TGTGCCACCAGCAGAGATTATCGGGGGAACTATGGCTACACCTTC.

The chain recombines TRBV7-6 with TRBJ2-7; D tentatively reads TRBD1 or TRBD2 (5 bases each). Germline CDR1 reads SGHVS; CDR2 reads FNYEAQ. This CDR3 comprises 12 residues. The germline V and J ends were trimmed by 1 base and 6 bases, with 7 bases remaining between them. In nucleotides, the CDR3 is TGTGCCAGCAGCTTAGGGGGGATCGAGCAGTACTTC. Its protein product is CASSLGGIEQYF.

The CDR3 sequence: CASTGQTGEQFF. The DNA for the CDR3 is TGTGCCTCAACCGGGCAAACCGGTGAGCAGTTCTTC. The chain carries TRBV30 and TRBJ2-1; D remains unclear. The CDR3 sequence is 12 residues long. Germline V gene lookup returns CDR1 GTSNPN and CDR2 SVGIG (reference sequence). Trimming took 7 bases from V and 9 from J, leaving 16 bases between them.

V and J are TRBV19 and TRBJ2-7; no firm D call. The CDR3 totals 14 residues. Looked up from germline, CDR1 is LNHDA and CDR2 is SQIVND (reference sequence). Deletions cut 3 bases from V and 5 bases from J, with 14 bases between. In DNA form, the CDR3 reads TGTGCCAGTAGTATCCACGCGTCGTCTGACGAGCAGTACTTC. Protein sequence: CASSIHASSDEQYF.

The rearrangement uses TRBV7-9 and TRBJ1-1; the D is unclear. Trimming pared 2 bases from V and 8 bases from J, leaving 21 bases between. Germline V gives CDR1 SEHNR, CDR2 FQNEAQ (reference sequence). There are 16 residues in the CDR3. CDR3 loop: CASSLSGRTAKLEAFF. The DNA of the CDR3 is TGTGCCAGCAGCTTATCCGGACGGACCGCTAAATTGGAAGCTTTCTTT.

The genes are TRBV19 and TRBJ2-5, with D possibly TRBD2 on 5 matching bases. The DNA end lines up better with TRBJ2-7; the J call may be wrong. Germline CDR1 reads LNHDA; CDR2 reads SQIVND (reference sequence). The CDR3 sequence is 14 residues long. The CDR3 reads CASSIGTGNYEQYF. Here the CDR3 DNA reads TGTGCCAGTAGTATAGGTACGGGAAACTACGAGCAGTACTTC.

The chain is built from TRBV19 and TRBJ2-5; TRBD2 might be the D (7 bases). The J call may be mistaken, given a closer DNA end match to TRBJ2-7. The length of the CDR3 is 15 residues. CDR1 is LNHDA and CDR2 is SQIVND in the germline V gene (reference sequence). The CDR3 here is CASSRGLADSYEQYF. The CDR3 nucleotides read TGTGCCAGTAGTAGGGGGCTAGCGGATTCTTACGAGCAGTACTTC.

This chain uses TRBV7-9 with TRBJ1-1; 8 positions match TRBD1. J gave up 3 bases and V 3 bases, and 6 bases lay outside the gene matches. Germline loops: CDR1 SEHNR, CDR2 FQNEAQ (reference sequence). The CDR3 is made up of 15 amino acids. Here the CDR3 DNA reads TGTGCCAGCAGCTTCAACAGGGGGAAGGACACTGAAGCTTTCTTT. Protein product: CASSFNRGKDTEAFF.

This clone has a handful of counts. Different DNA sequences within this sample yield the same CDR3. The chain joins TRBV30 to TRBJ1-3; D ambiguous. V was trimmed by 3 bases and J by 3 bases, leaving 6 bases between them. Germline lookup yields CDR1 GTSNPN and CDR2 SVGIG (reference sequence). The CDR3 is made up of 12 amino acids. CDR3 in amino acids: CAWSSSGNTIYF. The CDR3, as DNA: TGTGCCTGGAGCAGTAGTGGAAACACCATATATTTT. The whole variable domain, filled in from reference TRBV30 and TRBJ1-3, reads SQTIHQWPATLVQPVGSPLSLECTVEGTSNPNLYWYRQAAGRGLQLLFYSVGIGQISSEVPQNLSASRPQDRQFILSSKKLLLSDSGFYLCAWSSSGNTIYFGEGSWLTVV.

To note about this clone: Additional DNA sequences in this sample encode the identical CDR3. The V gene is TRBV6-5, the J gene TRBJ1-5, with D unresolved. The V end lost 2 bases, the J end lost 0 bases, and 2 bases lay between the germline ends. The CDR3 runs to 13 residues. Germline values: CDR1 MNHEY, CDR2 SVGAGI. CDR3 DNA: TGTGCCAGCAGTTACAATAGCAATCAGCCCCAGCATTTT. Translated, it gives CASSYNSNQPQHF.

V is TRBV7-9 and J is TRBJ2-7; the match to TRBD2 covers 8 bases. Trimming cost V 8 bases and J 0 bases; bases outside gene matches: 15. The CDR3 runs to 17 residues. The germline CDR1 and CDR2 sequences are SEHNR and FQNEAQ (reference sequence). This chain's CDR3 is CASSNPREREGSYEQYF. The CDR3 coding sequence is TGTGCCAGCTCAAATCCGCGGGAACGGGAGGGCTCCTACGAGCAGTACTTC.